Presented here are 8 T cell receptor beta chains from one specimen sequenced in a study of neurological immune-mediated disorders. Each CDR3 protein is one row after TCRdb ran MiXCR on the 5' RACE reads. The sample has roughly 60,000 distinct CDR3 sequences, 4.5% to 5.5% seen once; the top ten hold about 3.2%. The sample taken for sequencing was PBMCs. The receptors were gathered from a woman in her 50s with multiple sclerosis.

The chain is built from TRBV18 and TRBJ1-1; D is possibly TRBD1 (5 bases). V lost 4 bases, J lost 1 base, and 10 bases lay in between. CDR1 is KGHSH and CDR2 is LQKENI in the germline V gene. There are 14 residues in the CDR3. CDR3 sequence: CASSLSTANTEAFF. DNA for the CDR3: TGTGCCAGCTCACTATCGACAGCGAACACTGAAGCTTTCTTT. Full variable domain (rest looked up from reference TRBV18 and TRBJ1-1): NAGVMQNPRHLVRRRGQEARLRCSPMKGHSHVYWYRQLPEEGLKFMVYLQKENIIDESGMPKERFSAEFPKEGPSILRIQQVVRGDSAAYFCASSLSTANTEAFFGQGTRLTVV.

This clonotype was seen ten or more times. This sequence joins TRBV6-1 and TRBJ1-5; D is perhaps TRBD1 (6 bases). The CDR3 sequence is 15 residues long. Trimming cost V 6 bases and J 2 bases, with 14 bases left between them. Per germline, CDR1 MNHNS and CDR2 SASEGT. The CDR3 region is CASSRHRDGNQPQHF. The CDR3 DNA reads as TGTGCCAGCAGCCGCCACAGGGATGGCAATCAGCCCCAGCATTTT.

Of note for this clonotype: This may stem from a read error, because a much larger clone lies one nucleotide away. This chain uses TRBV2 with TRBJ2-3; tentative D call: TRBD1 (6 bases). V gave up 1 base and J gave up 6 bases, with 11 bases separating them. Germline V lookup: CDR1 SNHLY, CDR2 FYNNEI. The CDR3 extends over 14 amino acids. The CDR3 DNA reads TGTGCCAGCAGTGAAGTGCAGGACAGCGATACGCAGTATTTT. Its protein is CASSEVQDSDTQYF.

This clonotype was recorded many times. The genes are TRBV28 and TRBJ1-4; no clear D. Germline V CDR1 and CDR2: MDHEN, SYDVKM. The CDR3 runs 14 residues. V lost 6 bases and J 4 bases, leaving 12 bases between the germline ends. CDR3 in DNA: TGTGCCAGCAGCCGAGAATTCTTTAATGAAAAACTGTTTTTT. Residues: CASSREFFNEKLFF. The variable domain in full, with the rest retrieved from reference TRBV28 and TRBJ1-4, is DVKVTQSSRYLVKRTGEKVFLECVQDMDHENMFWYRQDPGLGLRLIYFSYDVKMKEKGDIPEGYSVSREKKERFSLILESASTNQTSMYLCASSREFFNEKLFFGSGTQLSVL.

The sample holds many counts of this clonotype. This chain connects TRBV7-2 to TRBJ2-2; 10 bases agree with TRBD2. Losses at the gene ends were 1 base for V and 5 bases for J; bases not matched to a gene: 1. The CDR3 sequence is 15 residues long. Germline assignment: CDR1 SGHTA and CDR2 FQGNSA. Here the CDR3 DNA reads TGTGCCAGCAGCTTAGAACTAGCGGGGACCGGGGAGCTGTTTTTT. Protein sequence: CASSLELAGTGELFF.

This clonotype was observed many times. V is TRBV9 and J is TRBJ2-3, with TRBD2 identical over 7 bases. The CDR3 length is 14 residues. The trim removed 2 bases at V and 5 bases at J, leaving 5 bases unmatched. Per the germline V gene, CDR1 is SGDLS and CDR2 is YYNGEE. The CDR3 DNA reads as TGTGCCAGCAGCGTCGTCACGGGGGGAGATACGCAGTATTTT. Its translation: CASSVVTGGDTQYF. The full variable domain, rest sourced from reference TRBV9 and TRBJ2-3, is DSGVTQTPKHLITATGQRVTLRCSPRSGDLSVYWYQQSLDQGLQFLIQYYNGEERAKGNILERFSAQQFPDLHSELNLSSLELGDSALYFCASSVVTGGDTQYFGPGTRLTVL.

This clonotype was counted ten times or more. This chain joins TRBV2 and TRBJ2-3; D uncertain. The V and J ends lost 6 bases and 5 bases respectively, with 12 bases between them. The CDR3 is made up of 13 amino acids. Germline V gene lookup returns CDR1 SNHLY and CDR2 FYNNEI. This CDR3 reads CASSESLGDTQYF. DNA of the CDR3: TGTGCCAGCAGCGAATCGTTGGGAGATACGCAGTATTTT.

This clonotype was counted ten times or more. V is TRBV20-1 and J is TRBJ1-5; D is ambiguous. CDR3 length: 15 amino acids. V was clipped by 0 bases and J by 6 bases, with 15 bases between them. Germline CDR1 reads DFQATT; CDR2 reads SNEGSKA (reference sequence). The CDR3 bases are TGCAGTGCTAGAGATGTCATATCTGAGATTCAGCCCCAGCATTTT. This gives the protein CSARDVISEIQPQHF.